This T cell receptor beta chain is drawn from a study of Ad26.COV2.S vaccination and SARS-CoV-2 variants. Produced via immunoSEQ multiplex PCR; TCRdb's table is partial and in-frame only. The sample yields approximately 500,000 clones, approximately 88% seen once. The CDR3 is made up of 13 amino acids. V shed 0 bases and J shed 6 bases, with 8 bases lying between them. CDR1 and CDR2 (germline): SGDLS, YYNGEE. Documented treatment: some 20 received Ad26.COV2.S at low or high dose, single or two shots; several received placebo; per-sample allocation not given. Sampling was performed 63 days after the first vaccine or placebo injection.

This clonotype was obtained from a person aged 18-65 years who received the Ad26.COV2.S COVID-19 vaccine or a placebo. The chain uses TRBV9 and TRBJ2-3; D is uncertain. This specimen was peripheral blood, taken in a trial of Ad26.COV2.S vaccine versus placebo. The chain's CDR3 is CASSVGGFDTQYF. The CDR3 DNA follows: TGTGCCAGCAGCGTAGGTGGTTTTGATACGCAGTATTTT.